The rows below give T cell receptor beta chains drawn from one sample of a study of cytomegalovirus exposure and HLA in healthy donors. Clones were read by immunoSEQ multiplex PCR, and TCRdb kept only the in-frame ones, dropping some. In the table there are about 150,000 clones, just under 75% of which are singletons. The sample was PBMCs. These receptors all stem from a woman aged 18-29 years in good health and CMV-seronegative. Both conserved end residues are part of each CDR3. A D gene is named only where the DNA matches it firmly.

j_call v_call d_call cdr3_nt cdr3_aa
TRBJ2-7 TRBV9 NA TGTGCCAGCAGCGTAGGGGAGGTCACCTACGAGCAGTACTTC CASSVGEVTYEQYF
TRBJ1-4 TRBV10-3 NA TGTGCCATCAGTGTATCCTCAGGGCAGGGCGAAAAACTGTTTTTT CAISVSSGQGEKLFF
TRBJ2-5 TRBV7-2 NA TGTGCCAGCAGCTTCAGAGGGGGTCAAGAGACCCAGTACTTC CASSFRGGQETQYF
TRBJ2-7 TRBV6-5 TRBD1 TGTGCCAGCGGTGAGGGGGCCCCCTACGAGCAGTACTTC CASGEGAPYEQYF
TRBJ1-2 TRBV10-2 TRBD1 TGCGCCAGCAGGGGCGGAGGGGGCCCGGATGGCTACACCTTC CASRGGGGPDGYTF
TRBJ1-1 TRBV5-1 TRBD1 TGCGCCAGCGGACAGGGACCGACGAACACTGAAGCTTTCTTT CASGQGPTNTEAFF
TRBJ1-2 TRBV9 NA TGTGCCAGCAGCACCTCAGGGATCACAGACTATGGCTACACCTTC CASSTSGITDYGYTF
TRBJ1-3 TRBV7-2 NA TGTGCCAGCAGCTTAGAGCCGTTGCTCTCTGGAAACACCATATATTTT CASSLEPLLSGNTIYF
TRBJ1-2 TRBV6-6 NA TGTGCCAGCAGTTACTCGGGGCTCGGCTATGGCTACACCTTC CASSYSGLGYGYTF
TRBJ1-5 TRBV6-5 NA TGTGCCAGCCGAGAAATCAATCAGCCCCAGCATTTT CASREINQPQHF
TRBJ1-5 TRBV28 NA TGTGCCAGCAGCCCCGTACTGGGGGGGGTCAATCAGCCCCAGCATTTT CASSPVLGGVNQPQHF
TRBJ2-1 TRBV7-3 TRBD1 TGTGCCAGCAGCACTCAGGGACAGTACAATGAGCAGTTCTTC CASSTQGQYNEQFF
TRBJ1-2 TRBV7-8 TRBD1 TGTGCCAGCAGCTTAAGACAGGGTGCTAACTATGGCTACACCTTC CASSLRQGANYGYTF
TRBJ1-2 TRBV28 TRBD1 TGTGCCAGCAGAGGGACAGATTTTAACTATGGCTACACCTTC CASRGTDFNYGYTF
TRBJ2-2 TRBV7-9 TRBD1 TGTTCCAGCAGCTCTCGACAGGGTCAACTCACCGGGGAGCTGTTTTTT CSSSSRQGQLTGELFF
TRBJ2-1 TRBV7-2 TRBD1 TGTGCCAGCAGCTTGATGTCGGACAGGTGGACGAGCTTTTACAATGAGCAGTTCTTC CASSLMSDRWTSFYNEQFF
TRBJ1-3 TRBV4-3 NA TGCGCCAGCAGCCAGGATGCAACGACAGGATCTGGAAACACCATATATTTT CASSQDATTGSGNTIYF